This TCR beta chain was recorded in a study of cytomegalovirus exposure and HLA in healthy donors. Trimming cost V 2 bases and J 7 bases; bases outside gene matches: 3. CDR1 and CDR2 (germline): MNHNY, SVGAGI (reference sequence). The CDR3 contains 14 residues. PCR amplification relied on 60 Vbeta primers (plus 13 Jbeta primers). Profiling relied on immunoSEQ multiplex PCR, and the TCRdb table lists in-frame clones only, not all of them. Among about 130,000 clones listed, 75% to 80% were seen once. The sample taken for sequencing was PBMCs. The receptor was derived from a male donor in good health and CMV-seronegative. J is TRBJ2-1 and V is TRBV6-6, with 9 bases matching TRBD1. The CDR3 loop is CASSYGTGYNEQFF. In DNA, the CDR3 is TGTGCCAGCAGTTACGGGACAGGGTATAATGAGCAGTTCTTC.